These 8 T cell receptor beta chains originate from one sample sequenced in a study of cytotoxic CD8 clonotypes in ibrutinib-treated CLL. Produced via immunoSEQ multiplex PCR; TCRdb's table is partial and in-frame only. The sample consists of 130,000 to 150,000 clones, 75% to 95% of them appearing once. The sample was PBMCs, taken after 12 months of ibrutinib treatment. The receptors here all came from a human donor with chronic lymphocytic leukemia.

CDR3 nucleotide sequence: TGCAGCGTTGAAGCCCCGGGAAGTGGTGAAGCTTTCTTT. Its translation: CSVEAPGSGEAFF. The chain joins TRBV29-1 to TRBJ1-1; no reliable D call. The CDR3 sequence is 13 residues long. CDR1 SQVTM and CDR2 ANQGSEA come from the germline V gene. The ends were cut back, 1 base at V and 7 bases at J, with 13 bases in the middle.

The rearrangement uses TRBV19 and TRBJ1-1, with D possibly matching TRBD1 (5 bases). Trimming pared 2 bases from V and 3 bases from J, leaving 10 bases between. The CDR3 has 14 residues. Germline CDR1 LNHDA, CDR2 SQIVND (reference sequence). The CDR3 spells CASSIRGRDTEAFF. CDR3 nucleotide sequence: TGTGCCAGTAGTATAAGGGGTCGTGACACTGAAGCTTTCTTT.

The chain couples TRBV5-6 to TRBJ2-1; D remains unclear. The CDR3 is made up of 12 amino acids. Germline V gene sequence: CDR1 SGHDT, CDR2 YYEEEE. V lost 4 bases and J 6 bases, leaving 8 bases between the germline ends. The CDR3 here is CASSPGFNEQFF. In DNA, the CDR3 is TGTGCCAGCAGCCCCGGGTTCAATGAGCAGTTCTTC.

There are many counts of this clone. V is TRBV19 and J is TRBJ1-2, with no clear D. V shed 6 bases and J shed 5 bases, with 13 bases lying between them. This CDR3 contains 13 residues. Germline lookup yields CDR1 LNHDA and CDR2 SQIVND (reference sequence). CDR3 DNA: TGTGCCAGTAGGGAGGGATGGTTTTATGGCTACACCTTC. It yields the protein CASREGWFYGYTF.

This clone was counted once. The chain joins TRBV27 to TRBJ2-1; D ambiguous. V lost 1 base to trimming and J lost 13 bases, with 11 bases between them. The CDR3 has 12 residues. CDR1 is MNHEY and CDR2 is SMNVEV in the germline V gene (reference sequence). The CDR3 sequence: CASSLLGRSQFF. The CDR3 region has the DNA TGTGCCAGCAGTTTATTGGGCCGAAGCCAGTTCTTC.

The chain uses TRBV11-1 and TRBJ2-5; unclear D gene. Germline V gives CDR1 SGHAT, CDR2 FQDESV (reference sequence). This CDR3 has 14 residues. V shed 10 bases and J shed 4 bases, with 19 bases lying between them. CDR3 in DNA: TGTGCCATATCAGAGGTTACGAGTGGAGAGACCCAGTACTTC. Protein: CAISEVTSGETQYF.

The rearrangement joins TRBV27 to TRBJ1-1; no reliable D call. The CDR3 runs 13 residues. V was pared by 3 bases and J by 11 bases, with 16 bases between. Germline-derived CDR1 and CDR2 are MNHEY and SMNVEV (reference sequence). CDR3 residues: CASSFFGPESAFF. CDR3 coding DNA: TGTGCCAGCAGTTTTTTTGGGCCTGAGTCGGCTTTCTTT.

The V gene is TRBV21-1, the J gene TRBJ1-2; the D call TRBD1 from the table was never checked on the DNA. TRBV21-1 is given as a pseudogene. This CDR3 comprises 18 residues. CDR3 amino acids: CASSPRDRGGDRTYGYTF. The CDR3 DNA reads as TGTGCCAGCAGCCCGCGCGACAGGGGTGGGGACAGGACCTATGGCTACACCTTC.